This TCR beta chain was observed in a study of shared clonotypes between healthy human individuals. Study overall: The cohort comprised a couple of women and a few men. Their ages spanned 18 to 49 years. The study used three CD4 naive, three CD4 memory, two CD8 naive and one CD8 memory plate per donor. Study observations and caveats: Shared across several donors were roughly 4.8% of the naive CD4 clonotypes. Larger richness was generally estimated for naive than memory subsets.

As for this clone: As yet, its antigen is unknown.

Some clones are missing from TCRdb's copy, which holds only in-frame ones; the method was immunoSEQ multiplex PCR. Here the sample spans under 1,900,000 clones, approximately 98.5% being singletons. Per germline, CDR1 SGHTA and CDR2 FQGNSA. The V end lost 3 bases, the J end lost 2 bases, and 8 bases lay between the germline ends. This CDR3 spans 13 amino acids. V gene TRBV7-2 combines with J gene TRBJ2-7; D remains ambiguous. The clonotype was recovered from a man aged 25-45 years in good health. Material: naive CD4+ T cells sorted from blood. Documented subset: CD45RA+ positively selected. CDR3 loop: CASSFSAAYEQYF. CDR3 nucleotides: TGTGCCAGCAGCTTTTCCGCGGCCTACGAGCAGTACTTC.